Reported below is one T cell receptor (beta chain). In its sample, this clone was seen once. No cognate antigen has been identified for it. It has no much larger one-base neighbor in the sample; base qualities were not kept. The data originate from a study of blood T cell repertoires in COVID-19 (dated by TCRdb to the early 2020s). Study-wide context: Samples from collaborators originated in the United States, Italy and Spain and spanned both the acute and convalescent phases of COVID-19. Sample metadata almost always included a de-identified subject ID, COVID-19 status, age in years and sex. The prospective study material was composed of cDNA or gDNA derived from T cells, B-cell-depleted T cells, or PBMCs. Samples were obtained from the ongoing ImmuneRACE study (first 160 participants) and from 1,254 subjects provided by 6 global collaborators. Deeply sampled blood TCRbeta repertoires from subjects exposed to, actively infected with, or recovered from COVID-19 were included in the dataset. The repertoires were made available in a free public database intended to serve as a resource for research on the immune response to SARS-CoV-2. Where available, HLA class I and class II types were obtained from metadata supplied by the sample provider rather than from assay-based typing.

TCRbeta CDR3 regions were amplified from genomic DNA by means of the immunoSEQ Assay, a bias-controlled multiplex PCR. The paper's processing steps were these. The number of nucleated cells in each sample was estimated from the amplification of reference gene primers within the assay. Sequence reads were collapsed and filtered to measure the absolute abundance of every unique TCRbeta CDR3 rearrangement. For each sample, productive Simpson clonality was calculated as the square root of Simpson's diversity index over productive rearrangements. Drawn from immuneACCESS, this table holds only the in-frame rearrangements with V and J called that TCRdb kept. Clones are partly lost; checked studies trace under half to an unresolved V gene and leave the rest unexplained. V and J calls and clone size are given by that table; D and trimming were obtained from the DNA. Counted in this sample were tens of thousands of clones; over 65% of them appeared once. Together, the top ten hold about 12% of the sample.

The collaborating institutions used their own protocols to collect whole blood in K2EDTA tubes. For TCRbeta analysis, collaborators shipped samples as frozen whole blood, isolated PBMCs, or DNA extracted from either of those sample types. Results and caveats for the whole study, not just this receptor: The quantity of clinical and demographic metadata differed by source and by participant and was supplied without curation.

Germline trimming: 0 bases from V, 5 bases from J; junction bases outside gene matches: 4. Its CDR3 holds 15 amino acids, cysteine through phenylalanine. CDR3 DNA only is kept here, 45 bases in frame from base 1. In the germline V gene (reference sequence), CDR1 corresponds to SEHNR and CDR2 to FQNEAQ. This clonotype originated in a human donor in a cohort sampled during active COVID-19. Sequenced material: peripheral blood. The sequence is built from TRBV7-9 and TRBJ1-1; a stretch of 9 junction bases matches TRBD1. CDR3 region: CASSLAQGAWTEAFF. The nucleotide sequence reads as follows: TGTGCCAGCAGCTTAGCACAGGGGGCATGGACTGAAGCTTTCTTT.